Each of the 15 T cell receptor beta chains below was sequenced from the same sample in a study of shared clonotypes between healthy human individuals. The method was immunoSEQ multiplex PCR; TCRdb's version includes in-frame clones alone and lacks a portion of them. The sample has 2 million to 3 million clones, approximately 93% seen once; the top ten hold 0.36%. Material for sequencing was naive CD4+ T cells from PBMCs. As for subset: CD45RA+ positively selected. The receptor source for this set is a man younger than 30 in good health. Some clones in this sample may be carry-over from other donors' samples.

J is TRBJ2-1 and V is TRBV2; 10 bases agree with TRBD2. The germline V gene encodes CDR1 SNHLY and CDR2 FYNNEI. The CDR3 length is 15 residues. V gave up 4 bases and J gave up 4 bases; unmatched junction bases: 4. DNA of the CDR3: TGTGCCAGCAGTGCGACTAGCGGGCCTTACAATGAGCAGTTCTTC. Residues: CASSATSGPYNEQFF.

This sequence joins TRBV9 and TRBJ2-5; D gene unclear. The ends were cut back, 0 bases at V and 7 bases at J, with 13 bases in the middle. CDR3 size: 14 residues. Germline values: CDR1 SGDLS, CDR2 YYNGEE. The CDR3 coding sequence is TGTGCCAGCAGCGTAGGGTCACGGCAGCTGACCCAGTACTTC. This translates into CASSVGSRQLTQYF.

The chain carries TRBV20-1 and TRBJ2-7; a weak D match, TRBD1 (5 bases). The V gene lost 8 bases and the J gene lost 4 bases, with 12 bases spanning the gap. The CDR3 covers 11 residues. Germline CDR1 DFQATT, CDR2 SNEGSKA (reference sequence). The CDR3 is CSPGHEYEQYF. Here the CDR3 DNA reads TGCAGTCCAGGACACGAATACGAGCAGTACTTC.

V is TRBV7-9 and J is TRBJ1-6; D may be TRBD1 (5 bases). The CDR3 contains 19 residues. CDR1 is SEHNR, CDR2 FQNEAQ, per germline (reference sequence). Trimming shortened V by 1 base and J by 0 bases, and 16 bases separated the two germline ends. For the CDR3, the DNA is TGTGCCAGCAGCTTAGGGCCCAGGGCGGCCCGCTCCTATAATTCACCCCTCCACTTT. It is translated as CASSLGPRAARSYNSPLHF. The entire variable domain, with the rest obtained from reference TRBV7-9 and TRBJ1-6, is as follows: DTGVSQNPRHKITKRGQNVTFRCDPISEHNRLYWYRQTLGQGPEFLTYFQNEAQLEKSRLLSDRFSAERPKGSFSTLEIQRTEQGDSAMYLCASSLGPRAARSYNSPLHFGNGTRLTVT.

The rearrangement links TRBV13 to TRBJ2-5; 7 bases match TRBD1. The CDR3 consists of 16 residues. The germline V gene has CDR1 PRHDT and CDR2 FYEKMQ (reference sequence). J was trimmed by 6 bases and V by 3 bases; bases with no gene match: 13. CDR3 amino acids: CASSFLQSTGSQTQYF. Written as DNA, the CDR3 is TGTGCCAGCAGCTTTCTACAATCGACAGGGTCGCAGACCCAGTACTTC.

The chain joins TRBV11-2 to TRBJ1-1, with D tentatively TRBD1 (6 bases). CDR1 is SGHAT and CDR2 is FQNNGV in the germline V gene. Trimming removed 3 bases from V and 1 base from J, with 6 bases in between. The CDR3 extends over 13 amino acids. The CDR3 DNA follows: TGTGCCAGCAGCTTCAGGGGGAACACTGAAGCTTTCTTT. Amino acids: CASSFRGNTEAFF.

The J gene is TRBJ1-4, the V gene TRBV11-2; possible D gene TRBD1, 5 bases. Germline values: CDR1 SGHAT, CDR2 FQNNGV. CDR3 size: 14 residues. V shed 3 bases and J shed 12 bases, with 17 bases lying between them. The CDR3 loop reads CASSFSVYGAELFF. CDR3 DNA sequence: TGTGCCAGCAGCTTTTCAGTTTACGGGGCTGAACTGTTTTTT.

The rearrangement links TRBV6-5 to TRBJ1-5; weak D call: TRBD1 (5 bases). This CDR3 is 16 amino acids long. Germline V gene sequence: CDR1 MNHEY, CDR2 SVGAGI. V lost 4 bases and J 0 bases, leaving 13 bases between the germline ends. The CDR3 DNA reads TGTGCCAGCAGTTCGGGACCATCTTATAGCAATCAGCCCCAGCATTTT. Its translation: CASSSGPSYSNQPQHF.

The rearrangement links TRBV27 to TRBJ1-1; no clear D gene. CDR1 is MNHEY, CDR2 SMNVEV, per germline (reference sequence). The CDR3 loop spans 15 amino acids. V dropped 1 base and J dropped 1 base, with 10 bases sitting between them. Here the CDR3 reads CASSLLRRGNTEAFF. Written as DNA, the CDR3 is TGTGCCAGCAGTTTATTGAGGCGCGGGAACACTGAAGCTTTCTTT.

The rearrangement uses TRBV18 and TRBJ1-5; D gene unclear. This CDR3 is 16 amino acids long. Germline lookup yields CDR1 KGHSH and CDR2 LQKENI. The germline V and J ends were trimmed by 2 bases and 3 bases, with 14 bases remaining between them. The CDR3 loop is CASSPAVRGNNQPQHF. As DNA, the CDR3 is TGTGCCAGCTCACCAGCGGTTAGAGGGAACAATCAGCCCCAGCATTTT.

This clone was observed a handful of times. The chain is built from TRBV19 and TRBJ1-5; possibly TRBD1 for D (5 bases). Trimming stripped 5 bases from V and 1 base from J, with 12 bases between. Per the germline V gene, CDR1 is LNHDA and CDR2 is SQIVND (reference sequence). This CDR3 contains 15 residues. CDR3 sequence: CASSSSTESNQPQHF. CDR3 nucleotides: TGTGCCAGTAGTTCCTCGACAGAAAGCAATCAGCCCCAGCATTTT.

CDR3 in amino acids: CAWSVGQVAEAFF. The DNA of the CDR3 is TGTGCCTGGAGTGTTGGACAGGTTGCTGAAGCTTTCTTT. The chain has TRBV30 and TRBJ1-1; 7 nucleotides line up with TRBD1. V shed 0 bases and J 6 bases; nucleotides not matched to a gene: 4. The CDR3 runs to 13 residues. The V gene's germline CDR1 is GTSNPN and CDR2 SVGIG (reference sequence).

The chain is built from TRBV6-1 and TRBJ2-4, with D perhaps matching TRBD1 (5 bases). CDR3 size: 13 residues. V lost 7 bases to trimming and J lost 3 bases, with 10 bases between them. CDR1 is MNHNS and CDR2 is SASEGT in the germline V gene. Here the CDR3 reads CASKGSHKNIQYF. As DNA, the CDR3 is TGTGCCAGCAAGGGGTCTCACAAAAACATTCAGTACTTC.

Comments on this clone: Other DNA variants within this sample encode the same CDR3. The rearrangement uses TRBV20-1 and TRBJ2-1; D remains unclear. This CDR3 is built from 11 residues. Deletions cut 5 bases from V and 5 bases from J, with 7 bases between. Germline lookup yields CDR1 DFQATT and CDR2 SNEGSKA (reference sequence). The CDR3 protein is CSASRNNEQFF. In nucleotides, the CDR3 is TGCAGTGCTTCTAGAAACAATGAGCAGTTCTTC.

The chain carries TRBV11-2 and TRBJ1-1; weak D call: TRBD1 (6 bases). This CDR3 is built from 16 residues. With 1 base removed from V and 1 base from J, the gap between germline ends came to 13 bases. Per germline, CDR1 SGHAT and CDR2 FQNNGV. DNA of the CDR3: TGTGCCAGCAGCTTAGCTTTTGGGGGGCGGAACACTGAAGCTTTCTTT. This encodes CASSLAFGGRNTEAFF.